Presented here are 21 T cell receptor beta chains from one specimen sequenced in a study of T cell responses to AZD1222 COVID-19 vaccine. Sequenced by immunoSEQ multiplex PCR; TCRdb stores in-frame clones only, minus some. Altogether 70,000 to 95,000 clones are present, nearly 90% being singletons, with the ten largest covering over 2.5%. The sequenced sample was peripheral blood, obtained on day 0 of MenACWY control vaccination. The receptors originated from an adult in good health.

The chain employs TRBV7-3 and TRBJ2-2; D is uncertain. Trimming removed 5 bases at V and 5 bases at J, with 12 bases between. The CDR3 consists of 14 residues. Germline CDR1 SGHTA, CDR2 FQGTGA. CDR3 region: CASSLSLGTGELFF. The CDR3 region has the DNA TGTGCCAGCAGCCTTTCCTTGGGTACCGGGGAGCTGTTTTTT. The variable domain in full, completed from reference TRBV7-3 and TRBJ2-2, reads GAGVSQTPSNKVTEKGKYVELRCDPISGHTALYWYRQSLGQGPEFLIYFQGTGAADDSGLPNDRFFAVRPEGSVSTLKIQRTERGDSAVYLCASSLSLGTGELFFGEGSRLTVL.

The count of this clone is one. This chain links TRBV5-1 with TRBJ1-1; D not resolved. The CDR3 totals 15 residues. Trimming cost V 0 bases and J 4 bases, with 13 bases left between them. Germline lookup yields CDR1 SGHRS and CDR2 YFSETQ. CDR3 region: CASSLAAGDLTEAFF. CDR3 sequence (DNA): TGCGCCAGCAGCTTGGCGGCCGGGGATCTCACTGAAGCTTTCTTT.

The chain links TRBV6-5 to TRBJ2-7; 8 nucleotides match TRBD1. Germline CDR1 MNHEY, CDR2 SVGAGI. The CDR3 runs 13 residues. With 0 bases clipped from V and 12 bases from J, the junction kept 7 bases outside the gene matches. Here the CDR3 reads CASSYSNRGYWYF. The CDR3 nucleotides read TGTGCCAGCAGTTACTCGAACAGGGGGTACTGGTACTTC.

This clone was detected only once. CDR3 sequence (DNA): TGTGCCAGCGCCTTCCTCCCCTCGGGACAGTTTTACGAGCAGTACTTC. Its protein product is CASAFLPSGQFYEQYF. The chain recombines TRBV7-9 with TRBJ2-7; TRBD1 matches 7 bases. Germline CDR1 reads SEHNR; CDR2 reads FQNEAQ (reference sequence). The CDR3 extends over 16 amino acids. J was trimmed by 4 bases and V by 8 bases; bases with no gene match: 17.

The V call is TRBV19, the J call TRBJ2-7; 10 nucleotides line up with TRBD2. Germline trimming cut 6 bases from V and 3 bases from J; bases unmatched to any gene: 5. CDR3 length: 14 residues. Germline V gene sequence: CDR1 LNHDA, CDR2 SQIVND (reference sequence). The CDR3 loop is CASRLSGGDYEQYF. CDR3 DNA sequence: TGTGCCAGTAGACTCAGCGGGGGGGACTACGAGCAGTACTTC.

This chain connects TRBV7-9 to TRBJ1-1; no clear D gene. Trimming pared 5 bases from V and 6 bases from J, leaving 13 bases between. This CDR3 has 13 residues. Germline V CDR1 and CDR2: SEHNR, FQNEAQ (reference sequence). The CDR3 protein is CASSQKRESEAFF. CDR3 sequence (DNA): TGTGCCAGCAGCCAGAAAAGGGAGTCTGAAGCTTTCTTT.

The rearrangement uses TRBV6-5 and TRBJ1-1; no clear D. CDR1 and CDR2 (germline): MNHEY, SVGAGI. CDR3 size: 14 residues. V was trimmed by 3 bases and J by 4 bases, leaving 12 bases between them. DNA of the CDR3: TGTGCCAGCAGTTATTCAAACTTTCTCACTGAAGCTTTCTTT. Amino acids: CASSYSNFLTEAFF.

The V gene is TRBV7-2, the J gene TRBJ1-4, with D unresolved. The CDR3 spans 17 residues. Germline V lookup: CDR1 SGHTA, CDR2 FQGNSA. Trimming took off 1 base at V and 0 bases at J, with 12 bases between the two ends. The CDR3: CASSLDALITTNEKLFF. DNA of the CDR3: TGTGCCAGCAGCTTAGATGCACTTATAACAACTAATGAAAAACTGTTTTTT.

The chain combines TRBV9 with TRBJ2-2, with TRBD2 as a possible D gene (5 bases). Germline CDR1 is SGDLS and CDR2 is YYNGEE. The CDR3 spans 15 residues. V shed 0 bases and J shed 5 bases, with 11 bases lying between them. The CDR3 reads CASSVGGGRTGELFF. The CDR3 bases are TGTGCCAGCAGCGTAGGAGGCGGGCGGACCGGGGAGCTGTTTTTT. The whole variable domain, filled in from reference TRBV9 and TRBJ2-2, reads DSGVTQTPKHLITATGQRVTLRCSPRSGDLSVYWYQQSLDQGLQFLIQYYNGEERAKGNILERFSAQQFPDLHSELNLSSLELGDSALYFCASSVGGGRTGELFFGEGSRLTVL.

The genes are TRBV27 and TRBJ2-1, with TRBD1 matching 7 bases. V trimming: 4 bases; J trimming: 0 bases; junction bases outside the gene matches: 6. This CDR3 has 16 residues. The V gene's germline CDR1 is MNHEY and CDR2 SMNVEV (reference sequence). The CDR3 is CASSSYRDSSYNEQFF. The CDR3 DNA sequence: TGTGCCAGCAGTTCCTACCGGGACAGCTCCTACAATGAGCAGTTCTTC.

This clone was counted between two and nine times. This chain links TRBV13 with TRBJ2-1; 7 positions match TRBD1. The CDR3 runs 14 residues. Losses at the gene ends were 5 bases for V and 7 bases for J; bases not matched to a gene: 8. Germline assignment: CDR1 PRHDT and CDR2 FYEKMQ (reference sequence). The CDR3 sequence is CASSRSDRNNEQFF. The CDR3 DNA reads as TGTGCCAGCAGCCGATCGGACAGGAATAATGAGCAGTTCTTC.

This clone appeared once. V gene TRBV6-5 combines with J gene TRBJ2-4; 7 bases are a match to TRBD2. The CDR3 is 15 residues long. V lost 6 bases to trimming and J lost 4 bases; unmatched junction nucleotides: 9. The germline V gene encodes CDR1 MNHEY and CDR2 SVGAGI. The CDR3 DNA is TGTGCCAGCAGGCCTCAGAGCGGGGTTAAAAACATTCAGTACTTC. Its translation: CASRPQSGVKNIQYF.

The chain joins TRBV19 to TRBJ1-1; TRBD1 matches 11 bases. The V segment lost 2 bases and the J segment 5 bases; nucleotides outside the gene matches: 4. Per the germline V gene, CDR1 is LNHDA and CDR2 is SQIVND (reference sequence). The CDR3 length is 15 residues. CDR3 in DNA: TGTGCCAGTAGTATATCGGGACAGGGGGGAACTGAAGCTTTCTTT. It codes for CASSISGQGGTEAFF.

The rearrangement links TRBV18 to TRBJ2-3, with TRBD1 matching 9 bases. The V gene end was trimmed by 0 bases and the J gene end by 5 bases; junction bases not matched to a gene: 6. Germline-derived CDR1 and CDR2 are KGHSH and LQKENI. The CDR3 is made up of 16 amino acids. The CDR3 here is CASSPPGTGRIDTQYF. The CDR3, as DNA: TGTGCCAGCTCACCACCCGGGACAGGGAGAATAGATACGCAGTATTTT.

The CDR3: CASSGDRGPYGYTF. CDR3 in DNA: TGTGCCAGCAGTGGAGACAGGGGGCCATATGGCTACACCTTC. The chain has TRBV2 and TRBJ1-2, with TRBD1 identical over 10 bases. CDR1 is SNHLY, CDR2 FYNNEI, per germline. There are 14 residues in the CDR3. V shed 4 bases, J shed 5 bases, and the junction held 4 bases outside the gene matches.

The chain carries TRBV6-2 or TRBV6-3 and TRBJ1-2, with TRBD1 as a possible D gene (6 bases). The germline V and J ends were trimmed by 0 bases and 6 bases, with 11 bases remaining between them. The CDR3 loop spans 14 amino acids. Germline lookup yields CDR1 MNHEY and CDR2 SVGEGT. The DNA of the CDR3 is TGTGCCAGCAGTTACTCGCCAGGGGCCAATGGCTACACCTTC. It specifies CASSYSPGANGYTF.

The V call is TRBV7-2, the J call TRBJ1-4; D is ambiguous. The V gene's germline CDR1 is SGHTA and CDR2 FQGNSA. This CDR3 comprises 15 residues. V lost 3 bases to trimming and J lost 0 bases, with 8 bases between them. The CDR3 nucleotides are TGTGCCAGCAGCTTGGAGTATGCAACTAATGAAAAACTGTTTTTT. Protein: CASSLEYATNEKLFF.

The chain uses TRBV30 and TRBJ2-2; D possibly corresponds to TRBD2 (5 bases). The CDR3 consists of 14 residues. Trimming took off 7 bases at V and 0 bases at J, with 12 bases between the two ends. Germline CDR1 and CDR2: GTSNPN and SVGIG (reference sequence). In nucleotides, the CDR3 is TGTGCCTCCGGGGAAATGGCGAACACCGGGGAGCTGTTTTTT. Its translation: CASGEMANTGELFF.

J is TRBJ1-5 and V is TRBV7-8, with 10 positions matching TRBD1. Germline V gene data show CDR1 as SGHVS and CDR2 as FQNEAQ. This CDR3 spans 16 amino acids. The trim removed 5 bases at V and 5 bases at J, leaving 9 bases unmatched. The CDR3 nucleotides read TGTGCCAGCAGCCCTGGGGACAGGGGTATGGATCAGCCCCAGCATTTT. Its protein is CASSPGDRGMDQPQHF.

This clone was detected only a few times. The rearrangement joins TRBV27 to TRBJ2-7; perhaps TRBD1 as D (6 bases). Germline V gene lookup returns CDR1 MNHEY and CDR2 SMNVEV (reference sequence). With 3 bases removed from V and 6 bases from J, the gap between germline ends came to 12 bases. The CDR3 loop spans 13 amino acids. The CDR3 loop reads CASSLITGSEQYF. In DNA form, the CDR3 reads TGTGCCAGCAGTTTGATAACAGGGTCCGAGCAGTACTTC.

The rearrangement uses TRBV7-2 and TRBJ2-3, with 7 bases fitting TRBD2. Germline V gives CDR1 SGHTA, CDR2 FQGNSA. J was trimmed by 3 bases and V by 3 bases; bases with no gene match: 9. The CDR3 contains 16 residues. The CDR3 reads CASSFLSGFRTDTQYF. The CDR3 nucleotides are TGTGCCAGCAGCTTCCTTAGCGGGTTCAGGACAGATACGCAGTATTTT.